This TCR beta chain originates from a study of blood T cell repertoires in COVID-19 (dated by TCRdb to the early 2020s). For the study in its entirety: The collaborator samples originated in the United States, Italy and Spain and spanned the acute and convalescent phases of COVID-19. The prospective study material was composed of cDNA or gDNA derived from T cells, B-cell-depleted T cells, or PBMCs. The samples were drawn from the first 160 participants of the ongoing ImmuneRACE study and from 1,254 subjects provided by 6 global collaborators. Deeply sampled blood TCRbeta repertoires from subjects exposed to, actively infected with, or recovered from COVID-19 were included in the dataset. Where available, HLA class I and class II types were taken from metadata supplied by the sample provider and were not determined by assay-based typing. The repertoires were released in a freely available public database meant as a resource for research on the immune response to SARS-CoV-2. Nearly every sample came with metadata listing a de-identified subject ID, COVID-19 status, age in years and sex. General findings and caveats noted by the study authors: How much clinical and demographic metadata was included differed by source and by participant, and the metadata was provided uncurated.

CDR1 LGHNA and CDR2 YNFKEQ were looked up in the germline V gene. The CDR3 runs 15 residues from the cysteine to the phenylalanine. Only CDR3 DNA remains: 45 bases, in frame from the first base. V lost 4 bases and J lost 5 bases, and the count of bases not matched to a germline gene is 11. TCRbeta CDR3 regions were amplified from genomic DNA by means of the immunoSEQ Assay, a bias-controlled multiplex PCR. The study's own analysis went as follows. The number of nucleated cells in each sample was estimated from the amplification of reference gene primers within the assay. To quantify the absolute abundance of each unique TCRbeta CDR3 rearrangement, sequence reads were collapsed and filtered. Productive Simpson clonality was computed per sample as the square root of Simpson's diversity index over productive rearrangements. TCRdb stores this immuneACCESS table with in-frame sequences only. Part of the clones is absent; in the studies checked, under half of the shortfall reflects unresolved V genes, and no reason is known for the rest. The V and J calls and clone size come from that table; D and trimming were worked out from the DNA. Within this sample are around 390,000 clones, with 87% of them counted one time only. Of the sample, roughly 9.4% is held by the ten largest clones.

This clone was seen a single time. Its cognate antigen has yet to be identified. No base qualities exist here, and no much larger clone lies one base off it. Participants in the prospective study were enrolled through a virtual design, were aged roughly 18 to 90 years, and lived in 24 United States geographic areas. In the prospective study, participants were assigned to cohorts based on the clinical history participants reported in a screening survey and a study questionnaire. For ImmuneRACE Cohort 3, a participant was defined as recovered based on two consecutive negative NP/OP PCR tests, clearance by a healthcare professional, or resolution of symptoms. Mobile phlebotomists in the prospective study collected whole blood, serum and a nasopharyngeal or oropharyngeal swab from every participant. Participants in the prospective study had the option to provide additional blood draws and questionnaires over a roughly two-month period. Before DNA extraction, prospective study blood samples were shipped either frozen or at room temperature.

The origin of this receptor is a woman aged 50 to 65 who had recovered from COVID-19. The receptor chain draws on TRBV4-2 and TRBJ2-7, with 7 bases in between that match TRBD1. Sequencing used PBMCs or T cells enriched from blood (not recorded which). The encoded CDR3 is CASSPRTGPIDEQYF. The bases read TGTGCCAGCAGCCCCCGGACAGGCCCCATAGACGAGCAGTACTTC.